This TCR beta chain was identified in a study of identical twins. General study findings and limits: Out-of-frame beta sequences exhibited a weaker degree of excess twin sharing. Within twin pairs, the out-of-frame alpha sequences they shared showed excess low generation probability.

The CDR3 consists of 13 residues. V lost 3 bases to trimming and J lost 7 bases, with 12 bases between them. The germline V gene encodes CDR1 MNHEY and CDR2 SMNVEV (reference sequence). Regarding this clonotype: The antigen remains undetermined.

TCRdb processed the 5' RACE reads anew with MiXCR; each CDR3 protein has one entry. The sample holds around 370,000 distinct CDR3 sequences, around 9.7% seen once. Material for sequencing was naive T cells sorted from blood. The TCR was taken from a woman in her fifties or sixties in good health. V gene TRBV27 combines with J gene TRBJ2-5; perhaps TRBD1 as D (6 bases). Here the CDR3 DNA reads TGTGCCAGCAGTTTGGGGGCAGGGGCGACCCAGTACTTC. Protein product: CASSLGAGATQYF.